The present T cell receptor beta chain was sequenced within a study of response to subunit inactivated influenza vaccine. Germline lookup yields CDR1 SGHRS and CDR2 YFSETQ. This CDR3 has 15 residues. Germline trimming cut 4 bases from V and 5 bases from J; bases unmatched to any gene: 9. MiXCR was run by TCRdb on the RT-PCR reads, yielding one entry per CDR3 protein. This sample yields 400,000 to 550,000 distinct CDR3 sequences, of which about 25% are seen a single time; approximately 2% belongs to the top ten. This receptor was taken from a man aged 50-59 years who received an inactivated influenza vaccine. The chain joins TRBV5-1 to TRBJ2-3; 8 positions agree with TRBD2. Sequenced material: CD4+ T cells sorted from PBMCs, taken 4 to 6 days after vaccination. Written as DNA, the CDR3 is TGCGCCAGCAGCCCCGGGACTAGTCGGAGAGATACGCAGTATTTT. Translation gives CASSPGTSRRDTQYF.